This TCR beta chain was recorded in a study of blood T cells in healthy people across ages. Primers used in a second PCR of about 7 to 12 cycles were a sample-barcoded 5' primer and a J-beta primer mix. MiXCR, applied by TCRdb to the 5' RACE reads, yields one record per CDR3 protein. Of 1.5 million to 2 million distinct CDR3 sequences listed, roughly two fifths are singletons. V lost 5 bases and J lost 4; bases outside the gene matches: 23. CDR3 length: 20 amino acids. The germline CDR1 and CDR2 sequences are SGHTA and FQGNSA. Sequencing used blood. This clonotype originated in a human donor in good health. V usage is TRBV7-2 and J usage is TRBJ2-7; 10 bases are shared with TRBD2. Here the CDR3 DNA reads TGTGCCAGCAGCCCCGACCAGATTGGGGTAGCGGGGGGAGTTTCATACGAGCAGTACTTC. Its translation is CASSPDQIGVAGGVSYEQYF.